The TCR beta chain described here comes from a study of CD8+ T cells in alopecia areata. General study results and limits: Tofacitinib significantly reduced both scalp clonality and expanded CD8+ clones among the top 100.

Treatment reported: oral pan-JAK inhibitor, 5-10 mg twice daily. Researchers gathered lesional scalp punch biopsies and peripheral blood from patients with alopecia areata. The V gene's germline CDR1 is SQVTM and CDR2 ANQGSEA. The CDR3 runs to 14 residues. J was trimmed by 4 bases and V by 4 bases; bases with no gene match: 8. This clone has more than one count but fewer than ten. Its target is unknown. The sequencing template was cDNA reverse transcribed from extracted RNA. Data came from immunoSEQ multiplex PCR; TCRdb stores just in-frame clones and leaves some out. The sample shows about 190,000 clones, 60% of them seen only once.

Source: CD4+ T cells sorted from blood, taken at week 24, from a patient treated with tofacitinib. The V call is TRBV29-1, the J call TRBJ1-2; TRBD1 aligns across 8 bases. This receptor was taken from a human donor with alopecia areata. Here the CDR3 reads CSVATRGRVYGYTF. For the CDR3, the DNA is TGCAGCGTTGCGACCAGGGGGCGCGTCTATGGCTACACCTTC.